This is a list of T cell receptor beta chains from one sample in a study of control samples from healthy donors and cancer patients. Libraries were prepared by immunoSEQ multiplex PCR; TCRdb keeps only in-frame clonotypes and omits some of them. The table includes over 150,000 clones, nearly 96% detected once. The source material was blood. The receptor source for this set is a woman aged 30 to 39 in good health. Each CDR3 is given without its conserved first and last residue. The D gene is left open where the match is weak.

TRBV7-7 NA ASSLGRTYEQY
TRBV7-9 TRBD2 ASSLVSLAGGRDEQF
TRBV5-1 NA ASSLADTQY
TRBV24-1 NA ATSDLANQPQH
TRBV11-2 NA ASRSYTGKNTEAF
TRBV28 NA ASSPGTLTSGANVLT
TRBV23-1 NA ASSQSKGSSQETQY
TRBV14 NA ASSQGLLAGTQY
TRBV18 NA ASSPTSSTDTQY
TRBV30 NA AWNILGELF
TRBV5-6 NA ASSVLVQGRIRQPQH
TRBV11-3 NA ASSFNSYEQY
TRBV18 NA ASSGNDRYSGNTIY
TRBV7-9 TRBD2 ASRHPGLANTGELF
TRBV12-5 TRBD2 ASGSNLGRHGEQF
TRBV10-2 NA ASRGGASSYNEQF
TRBV27 NA ASSSTGNRFNEQF
TRBV5-4 TRBD2 ASSLLAGSLGTGELF
TRBV2 TRBD1 ASSRQGATEAF
TRBV7-2 NA ASSPYNQPQH
TRBV10-3 TRBD2 AISERLQREGLNGHEQF
TRBV11-2 NA ASSFGGVGNEQF
TRBV12-5 NA ASGLGMGGNYEQY
TRBV24-1 NA ATSEPGRPGELF
TRBV19 NA ASSRQGLSKRHSYEQY
TRBV5-4 TRBD2 ASSSVAGGSYNEQF
TRBV6-1 NA ASSEALGTTKLF
TRBV10-3 NA AISESGNSYGYT
TRBV10-3 TRBD1 AISTSGTGRSGNTIY
TRBV9 NA ASSEIPGPNTGELF
TRBV19 TRBD1 ASRGTGESYNEQF
TRBV30 TRBD1 AWRLAGQGGYGYT
TRBV19 NA ASSYGFMGTEAF
TRBV27 NA ASSLSSSNTIY
TRBV2 NA AGAPRGYNYGYT
TRBV4-2 NA ASSQGRMYSNQPQH
TRBV7-6 TRBD1 ASSFRQGSDEQY
TRBV2 TRBD1 ASSETVTGRGPQH
TRBV10-3 NA ATEGAGGTDTQY
TRBV6-5 NA ASKPTEFTDTQY
TRBV20-1 NA SGGGTDTQY
TRBV27 NA ASSLGETAYEQY
TRBV13 NA ASSLPKGAPNEQF
TRBV20-1 NA SAQKSDTQY
TRBV6-1 NA ASSESFWGAF
TRBV7-2 TRBD2 ASSLVEASGNKY
TRBV18 NA ASSPGQTNTEAF
TRBV27 NA ASRTGGLNEKLF
TRBV14 TRBD1 ASSPTGGTGELF
TRBV7-9 TRBD2 ASSLVAGTAANWETQY
TRBV6-2/TRBV6-3 TRBD2 ASSYSRGSGSGNYNEQF
TRBV6-2/TRBV6-3 TRBD1 ASSPGQGKGSNQPQH
TRBV28 NA ASSPPRREGTEAF
TRBV5-1 TRBD1 ASSLAFDRGHEQF
TRBV4-1 NA ASSHQVSYEQY
TRBV10-1 NA ASSQGGDTDTQY
TRBV6-1 TRBD2 ASSDGGGLGANVLT
TRBV3-1/TRBV3-2 NA ASSQDFSNQPQH
TRBV7-8 NA ASNPGLPVGGRTDTQY